This TCR beta chain was found in a study of radiotherapy plus CTLA-4 blockade in lung cancer. Study-level information: Overall, approximately 19% of patients showed an objective response, while about 31% attained disease control.

As concerns this clone: Its antigen remains unidentified.

Profiling relied on immunoSEQ multiplex PCR, and the TCRdb table lists in-frame clones only, not all of them. The repertoire has about 120,000 clones, nearly 80% of them found once; the top ten carry over 4%. Study findings and constraints: TCR clones originating in tumors grew in number in blood after radiotherapy plus ipilimumab.

CDR3 length equals 20 residues. Germline V lookup: CDR1 MDHEN, CDR2 SYDVKM. Trimming at V came to 6 bases and at J to 0 bases, leaving 17 bases not matched to a gene. Sequenced material: peripheral blood, taken from a patient treated with radiotherapy plus ipilimumab. This TCR came from a human donor with non-small cell lung cancer who had a partial response to radiotherapy plus ipilimumab. This sequence joins TRBV28 and TRBJ1-4, with 9 bases aligning to TRBD1. CDR3 protein: CASSYSLTGGQGATNEKLFF. The CDR3 DNA is TGTGCCAGCAGCTACTCTCTTACAGGGGGCCAAGGTGCAACTAATGAAAAACTGTTTTTT.